This TCR beta chain is from a study of blood T cell repertoires in COVID-19. The overall study: Samples taken during acute and convalescent COVID-19 were collected in the United States, Italy and Spain. PBMCs, B-cell-depleted T cells, or T cells provided the cDNA or gDNA that made up the material.

Sequencing used immunoSEQ multiplex PCR; TCRdb keeps in-frame clones, though not all of them. The sample has about 98,000 clones; approximately 82% are singletons. This CDR3 is built from 11 residues. Looked up from germline, CDR1 is ENHRY and CDR2 is SYGVKD. Trimming shortened V by 10 bases and J by 3 bases, and 9 bases separated the two germline ends. The sequence was collected from a man between 60 and 70 years old with acute or convalescent COVID-19. Sample: peripheral blood. This rearrangement joins TRBV10-3 to TRBJ1-1, with no clear D. CDR3 coding DNA: TGTGCCACCCGACTGGACACTGAAGCTTTCTTT. It specifies CATRLDTEAFF.